A selection of T cell receptor beta chains follows, all from one sample in a study of T cell changes during pregnancy in multiple sclerosis. Here immunoSEQ multiplex PCR was the method, and the copy in TCRdb shows in-frame clones only, minus some. The sample lists fewer than 50,000 clones; 92% were seen once. The specimen comprised CD4+ T cells from peripheral blood mononuclear cells, sampled in the second trimester of pregnancy. These TCRs come from a female donor in good health, enrolled as a control in a pregnancy study. CDR3s include the opening cysteine and the closing phenylalanine or tryptophan. D genes are given only for firm matches. Size tells how often a clone was seen (once, few, many) or the class of an expanded clone, and some rows leave it out.

D: TRBD1
size: NA
V: TRBV18
J: TRBJ1-2
DNA: TGTGCCAGCTCACAGGACAGGGGCCCCTATGGCTACACCTTC
CDR3: CASSQDRGPYGYTF

D: TRBD1
size: NA
V: TRBV4-3
J: TRBJ2-7
DNA: TGCGCCAGCAGCCAAGCTACGGAACAGGGGTGGGTCCAGTACTTC
CDR3: CASSQATEQGWVQYF

D: NA
size: NA
V: TRBV6-5
J: TRBJ1-6
DNA: TGTGCCAGTAGGGGTGGGGAAAGGAATTCACCCCTCCACTTT
CDR3: CASRGGERNSPLHF

D: NA
size: NA
V: TRBV4-3
J: TRBJ1-1
DNA: TGCGCCAGCAGCCAAGTCGGGGGGGGGACTGAAGCTTTCTTT
CDR3: CASSQVGGGTEAFF

D: NA
size: NA
V: TRBV4-1
J: TRBJ2-1
DNA: TGCGCCAGCAGAGGCGGGAGTGAAGGGGGTGAGTTCTTC
CDR3: CASRGGSEGGEFF

D: NA
size: NA
V: TRBV6-5
J: TRBJ1-1
DNA: TGTGCCAGCACAGTCAGGGGTGGAACTGAAGCTTTCTTT
CDR3: CASTVRGGTEAFF

D: NA
size: NA
V: TRBV27
J: TRBJ2-5
DNA: TGTGCCAGCAGTTTACCAGCGTACCAAGAGACCCAGTACTTC
CDR3: CASSLPAYQETQYF

D: TRBD2
size: NA
V: TRBV25-1
J: TRBJ2-1
DNA: TGTGCCAGCACCATGGGAGGGGTCTCTCGGAATGAGCAGTTCTTC
CDR3: CASTMGGVSRNEQFF

D: NA
size: NA
V: TRBV7-8
J: TRBJ1-5
DNA: TGTGCCAGCAGCTCAAAGCGGGGGGGTCAGCCCCAGCATTTT
CDR3: CASSSKRGGQPQHF

D: TRBD2
size: once
V: TRBV7-6
J: TRBJ2-1
DNA: TGTGCCAGCAGCCGTCAGACTAGCGGGGTAGGGGATGAGCAGTTCTTC
CDR3: CASSRQTSGVGDEQFF

D: NA
size: NA
V: TRBV7-3
J: TRBJ1-6
DNA: TGTGCCAGCAGCTTAACTGGGGCCCCCAATTCACCCCTCCACTTT
CDR3: CASSLTGAPNSPLHF

D: NA
size: NA
V: TRBV30
J: TRBJ1-2
DNA: TGTGCCTGGAACTTGGGCACTAACTATGGCTACACCTTC
CDR3: CAWNLGTNYGYTF

D: TRBD1
size: NA
V: TRBV18
J: TRBJ2-7
DNA: TGTGCCAGCTCACTGTCCGGGACAGACTTAACCCTATACGAGCAGTACTTC
CDR3: CASSLSGTDLTLYEQYF

D: NA
size: NA
V: TRBV4-3
J: TRBJ1-5
DNA: TGCGCCAGCAGCCAAGATTCGGGTCAGCCCCAGCATTTT
CDR3: CASSQDSGQPQHF

D: NA
size: NA
V: TRBV4-2
J: TRBJ1-2
DNA: TGTGCCAGCAGCCAAAACCCCACAGGGAGTGGCTACACCTTC
CDR3: CASSQNPTGSGYTF

D: NA
size: NA
V: TRBV11-2
J: TRBJ1-4
DNA: TGTGCCAGCAGGACGACAGCTCTTAATGAAAAACTGTTTTTT
CDR3: CASRTTALNEKLFF

D: NA
size: NA
V: TRBV9
J: TRBJ2-1
DNA: TGTGCCAGCAGCGTCACGGGAGTAAAGGATGAGCAGTTCTTC
CDR3: CASSVTGVKDEQFF

D: NA
size: NA
V: TRBV6-5
J: TRBJ1-2
DNA: TGTGCCAGCAGCCCCACTATCTCCCCAAACTATGGCTACACCTTC
CDR3: CASSPTISPNYGYTF

D: NA
size: NA
V: TRBV16
J: TRBJ1-2
DNA: TGTGCCAGCAGCCAATCGGGGGGTGGCTACACCTTC
CDR3: CASSQSGGGYTF

D: NA
size: NA
V: TRBV4-3
J: TRBJ2-3
DNA: TGCGCCAGCAGCCAAGGGGGCTCAGGCGCAGATACGCAGTATTTT
CDR3: CASSQGGSGADTQYF

D: TRBD2
size: NA
V: TRBV7-3
J: TRBJ2-2
DNA: TGTGCCAGCAGCTTTGGGGCGGGGGCCGGGGAGCTGTTTTTT
CDR3: CASSFGAGAGELFF

D: NA
size: NA
V: TRBV2
J: TRBJ2-5
DNA: TGTGCCAGCGATCGGGGTGGGGAGACCCAGTACTTC
CDR3: CASDRGGETQYF

D: NA
size: NA
V: TRBV11-2
J: TRBJ2-1
DNA: TGTGCCAGCAGCTTAGATCCACAGGAACTGTCGTCTGGATTCTTC
CDR3: CASSLDPQELSSGFF

D: TRBD2
size: NA
V: TRBV7-6
J: TRBJ2-7
DNA: TGTGCCAGCAGCCCCGGGACTAGCGGCGATTACGAGCAGTACTTC
CDR3: CASSPGTSGDYEQYF

D: TRBD2
size: NA
V: TRBV4-1
J: TRBJ2-5
DNA: TGCGCCAGCAGCCAAGACGCGACTAGCGGGTTGGGGACCCAGTACTTC
CDR3: CASSQDATSGLGTQYF

D: NA
size: NA
V: TRBV9
J: TRBJ2-7
DNA: TGTGCCAGCAGCGTAGTCGCCAGAACCTACGAGCAGTACTTC
CDR3: CASSVVARTYEQYF

D: NA
size: NA
V: TRBV27
J: TRBJ1-2
DNA: TGTGCCAGCAGTTTGGTGGCAGGGGATGGCTACACCTTC
CDR3: CASSLVAGDGYTF

D: NA
size: NA
V: TRBV6-5
J: TRBJ2-5
DNA: TGTGCCAGCAGCACGTCACAGGGAATCCAAGAGACCCAGTACTTC
CDR3: CASSTSQGIQETQYF

D: TRBD2
size: NA
V: TRBV29-1
J: TRBJ2-5
DNA: TGCAGCGCCCAGACTAGCTCCTCCGAGACCCAGTACTTC
CDR3: CSAQTSSSETQYF

D: NA
size: NA
V: TRBV19
J: TRBJ2-3
DNA: TGTGCCAGTAGTACCGGAGTAGATACGCAGTATTTT
CDR3: CASSTGVDTQYF

D: TRBD2
size: NA
V: TRBV19
J: TRBJ2-1
DNA: TGTGCCAGTAGTCGACTAGCGGGGTATGAGCAGTTCTTC
CDR3: CASSRLAGYEQFF

D: TRBD1
size: NA
V: TRBV5-1
J: TRBJ2-7
DNA: TGCGCCAGCAGCCAACGTGTTGGGGACAGTGTCTACGAGCAGTACTTC
CDR3: CASSQRVGDSVYEQYF

D: TRBD1
size: NA
V: TRBV19
J: TRBJ2-7
DNA: TGTGCCAGTAGTCCGGGGACAGGGCCGTTCTACGAGCAGTACTTC
CDR3: CASSPGTGPFYEQYF

D: TRBD2
size: NA
V: TRBV5-4
J: TRBJ2-5
DNA: TGTGCCAGCAGCTTGGTTGCGGGGGGCCAAGAGACCCAGTACTTC
CDR3: CASSLVAGGQETQYF

D: NA
size: few
V: TRBV19
J: TRBJ1-6
DNA: TGTGCCAGTAGTATCATTCTGAGCTCCTATAATTCACCCCTCCACTTT
CDR3: CASSIILSSYNSPLHF

D: NA
size: NA
V: TRBV5-8
J: TRBJ2-7
DNA: TGTGCCAGCAGCTTGGCCGAAGTAGGTAGAGGCGAGCAGTACTTC
CDR3: CASSLAEVGRGEQYF

D: NA
size: NA
V: TRBV4-3
J: TRBJ1-6
DNA: TGCGCCAGCAGCCAAGATCGGGGGAATTCCCTCCACTTT
CDR3: CASSQDRGNSLHF

D: TRBD1
size: NA
V: TRBV7-2
J: TRBJ2-3
DNA: TGTGCCAGCAGCTTAGGACCGCACGGGACAGGGCTAACAGATACGCAGTATTTT
CDR3: CASSLGPHGTGLTDTQYF

D: TRBD1
size: NA
V: TRBV27
J: TRBJ2-2
DNA: TGTGCCAGCCAACGGGACAGAACGAACACCGGGGAGCTGTTTTTT
CDR3: CASQRDRTNTGELFF

D: TRBD1
size: NA
V: TRBV18
J: TRBJ2-7
DNA: TGTGCCAGCTCATCCCGACAGGGCTACGAGCAGTACTTC
CDR3: CASSSRQGYEQYF

D: TRBD2
size: NA
V: TRBV9
J: TRBJ2-1
DNA: TGTGCCAGCAGCGTAGGCGGGGGGGTTCTGAATGAGCAGTTCTTC
CDR3: CASSVGGGVLNEQFF

D: NA
size: NA
V: TRBV11-3
J: TRBJ1-2
DNA: TGTGCCAGCAGCTTTGAGGATAACTATGGCTACACCTTC
CDR3: CASSFEDNYGYTF

D: NA
size: NA
V: TRBV4-1
J: TRBJ1-1
DNA: TGCGCCAGCAGCCTGATGGGGGGGACGAACACTGAAGCTTTCTTT
CDR3: CASSLMGGTNTEAFF

D: NA
size: NA
V: TRBV19
J: TRBJ1-5
DNA: TGTGCCAGTAGTATATCGGGAACTAGCAATCAGCCCCAGCATTTT
CDR3: CASSISGTSNQPQHF

D: NA
size: NA
V: TRBV14
J: TRBJ2-3
DNA: TGTGCCAGCAGCCAAGATTACCTATCCACAGATACGCAGTATTTT
CDR3: CASSQDYLSTDTQYF

D: NA
size: NA
V: TRBV30
J: TRBJ1-5
DNA: TGTGCCTGGAGTCAAGGACAGTTACACAATCAGCCCCAGCATTTT
CDR3: CAWSQGQLHNQPQHF

D: TRBD1
size: NA
V: TRBV30
J: TRBJ1-2
DNA: TGTGCCTGGAGTGTACTGTCAGGGGGAAGCGGCTACACCTTC
CDR3: CAWSVLSGGSGYTF

D: TRBD1
size: once
V: TRBV11-3
J: TRBJ2-7
DNA: TGTGCCAGCAGCTTAGACGACAGGGCGCAGTACTTC
CDR3: CASSLDDRAQYF

D: NA
size: NA
V: TRBV9
J: TRBJ1-2
DNA: TGTGCCAGCAGCGTAGTTGGGGCAGGTCAAGGCTACACCTTC
CDR3: CASSVVGAGQGYTF

D: NA
size: once
V: TRBV27
J: TRBJ2-2
DNA: TGTGCCAGCAGTTTGGCAGGGAGGACCTCGAACACCGGGGAGCTGTTTTTT
CDR3: CASSLAGRTSNTGELFF

D: TRBD1
size: NA
V: TRBV5-4
J: TRBJ1-2
DNA: TGTGCCAGCAGCTCCGGGACAGCTAACTATGGCTACACCTTC
CDR3: CASSSGTANYGYTF

D: NA
size: NA
V: TRBV7-2
J: TRBJ2-7
DNA: TGTGCCAGCAGCTTTCATTTGGGCAGGGCTCCCCACGAGCAGTACTTC
CDR3: CASSFHLGRAPHEQYF

D: NA
size: few
V: TRBV30
J: TRBJ2-3
DNA: TGTGCCTGGAGTTATACGAGACTAGCAGATACGCAGTATTTT
CDR3: CAWSYTRLADTQYF